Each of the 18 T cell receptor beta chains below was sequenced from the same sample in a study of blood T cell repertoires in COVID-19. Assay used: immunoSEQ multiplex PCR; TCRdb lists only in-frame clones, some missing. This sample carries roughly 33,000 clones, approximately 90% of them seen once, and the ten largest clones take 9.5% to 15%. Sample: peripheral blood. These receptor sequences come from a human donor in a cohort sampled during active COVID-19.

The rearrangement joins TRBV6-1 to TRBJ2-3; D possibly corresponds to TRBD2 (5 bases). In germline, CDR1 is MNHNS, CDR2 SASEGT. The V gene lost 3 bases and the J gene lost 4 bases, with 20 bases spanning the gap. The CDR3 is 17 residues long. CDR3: CASSDYRPGIFSDTQYF. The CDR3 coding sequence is TGTGCCAGCAGTGATTACCGACCGGGGATTTTTTCAGATACGCAGTATTTT.

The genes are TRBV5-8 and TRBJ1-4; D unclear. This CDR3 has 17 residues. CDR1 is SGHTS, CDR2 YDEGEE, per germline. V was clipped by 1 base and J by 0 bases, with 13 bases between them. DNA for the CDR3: TGTGCCAGCAGCTTGTGGTCGACTCTTGCAACTAATGAAAAACTGTTTTTT. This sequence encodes CASSLWSTLATNEKLFF. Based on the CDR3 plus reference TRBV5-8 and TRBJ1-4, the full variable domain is EAGVTQSPTHLIKTRGQQATLRCSPISGHTSVYWYQQALGLGLQFLLWYDEGEERNRGNFPPRFSGRQFPNYSSELNVNALELEDSALYLCASSLWSTLATNEKLFFGSGTQLSVL.

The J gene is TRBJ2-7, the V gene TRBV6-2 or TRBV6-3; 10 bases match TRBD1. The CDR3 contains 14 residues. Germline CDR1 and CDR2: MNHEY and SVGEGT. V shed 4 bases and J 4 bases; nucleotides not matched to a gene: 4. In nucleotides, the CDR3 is TGTGCCAGCAGTTCCCCGGACAGGGGGTACGAGCAGTACTTC. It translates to CASSSPDRGYEQYF.

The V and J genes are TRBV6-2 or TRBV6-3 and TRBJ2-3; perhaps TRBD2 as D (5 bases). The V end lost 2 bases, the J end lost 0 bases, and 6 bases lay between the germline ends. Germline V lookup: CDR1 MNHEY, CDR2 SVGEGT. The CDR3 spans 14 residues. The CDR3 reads CASSYGRSTDTQYF. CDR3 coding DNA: TGTGCCAGCAGTTACGGGAGAAGCACAGATACGCAGTATTTT.

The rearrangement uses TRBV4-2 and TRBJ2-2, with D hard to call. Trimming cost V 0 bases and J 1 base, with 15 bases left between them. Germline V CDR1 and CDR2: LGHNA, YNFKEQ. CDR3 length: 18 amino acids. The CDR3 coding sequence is TGTGCCAGCAGCCAAGATCTGTTAAGGAGCAGGAACACCGGGGAGCTGTTTTTT. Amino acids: CASSQDLLRSRNTGELFF.

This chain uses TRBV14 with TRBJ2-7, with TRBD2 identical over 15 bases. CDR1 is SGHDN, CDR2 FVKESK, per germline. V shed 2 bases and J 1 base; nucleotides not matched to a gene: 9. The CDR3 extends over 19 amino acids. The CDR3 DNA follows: TGTGCCAGCAGCCAAACGTCCGGGACTAGCGGGAGGCGGTCCTACGAGCAGTACTTC. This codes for CASSQTSGTSGRRSYEQYF.

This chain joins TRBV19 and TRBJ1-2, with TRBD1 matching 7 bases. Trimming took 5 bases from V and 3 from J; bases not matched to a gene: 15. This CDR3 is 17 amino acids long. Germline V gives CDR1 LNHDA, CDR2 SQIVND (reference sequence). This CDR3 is CASSPGGTAIIYYGYTF. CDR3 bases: TGTGCCAGTAGTCCAGGTGGGACAGCCATTATTTACTATGGCTACACCTTC.

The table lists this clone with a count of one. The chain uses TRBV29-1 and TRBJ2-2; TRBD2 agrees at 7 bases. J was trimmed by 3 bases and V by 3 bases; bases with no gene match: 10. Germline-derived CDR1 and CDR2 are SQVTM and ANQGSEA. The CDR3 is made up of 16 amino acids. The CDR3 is CSVEVRGDYHTGELFF. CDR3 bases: TGCAGCGTTGAGGTTCGGGGGGACTATCACACCGGGGAGCTGTTTTTT.

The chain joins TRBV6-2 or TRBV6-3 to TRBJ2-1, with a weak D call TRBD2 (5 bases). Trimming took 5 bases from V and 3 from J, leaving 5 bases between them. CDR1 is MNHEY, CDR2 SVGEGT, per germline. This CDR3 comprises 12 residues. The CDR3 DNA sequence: TGTGCCAGCAGTACTAGCTACAATGAGCAGTTCTTC. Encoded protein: CASSTSYNEQFF.

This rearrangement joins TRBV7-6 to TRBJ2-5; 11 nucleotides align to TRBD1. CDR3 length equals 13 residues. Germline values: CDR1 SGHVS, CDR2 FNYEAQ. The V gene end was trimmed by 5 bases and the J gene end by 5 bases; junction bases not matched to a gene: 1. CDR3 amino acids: CASSRDRGETQYF. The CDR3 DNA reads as TGTGCCAGCAGCCGGGACAGGGGGGAGACCCAGTACTTC.

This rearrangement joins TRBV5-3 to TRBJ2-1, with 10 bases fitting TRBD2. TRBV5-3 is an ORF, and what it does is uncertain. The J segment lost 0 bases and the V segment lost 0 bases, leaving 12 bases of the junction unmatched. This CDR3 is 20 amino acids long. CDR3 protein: CARSLDRVAGGRCSYNEQFF. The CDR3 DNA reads TGTGCCAGAAGCTTGGATCGGGTAGCGGGAGGTCGTTGCTCCTACAATGAGCAGTTCTTC.

The CDR3 region has the DNA TGTGCCAGCAGCGGGGGGGTCCTCTACGAGCAGTACTTC. Its translation: CASSGGVLYEQYF. The J gene is TRBJ2-7, the V gene TRBV5-6, with 7 bases that match TRBD2. V gave up 4 bases and J gave up 3 bases; unmatched junction bases: 4. The CDR3 loop spans 13 amino acids. Germline lookup yields CDR1 SGHDT and CDR2 YYEEEE.

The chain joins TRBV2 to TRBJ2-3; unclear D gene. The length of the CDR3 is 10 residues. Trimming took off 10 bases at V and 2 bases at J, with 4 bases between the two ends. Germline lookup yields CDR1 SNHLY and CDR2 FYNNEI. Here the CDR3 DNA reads TGTGCCATATTCACAGATACGCAGTATTTT. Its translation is CAIFTDTQYF.

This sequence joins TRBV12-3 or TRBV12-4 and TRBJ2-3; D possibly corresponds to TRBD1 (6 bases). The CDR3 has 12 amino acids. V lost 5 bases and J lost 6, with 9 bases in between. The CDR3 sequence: CASSPGADTQYF. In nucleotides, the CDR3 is TGTGCCAGCAGTCCAGGGGCGGATACGCAGTATTTT.

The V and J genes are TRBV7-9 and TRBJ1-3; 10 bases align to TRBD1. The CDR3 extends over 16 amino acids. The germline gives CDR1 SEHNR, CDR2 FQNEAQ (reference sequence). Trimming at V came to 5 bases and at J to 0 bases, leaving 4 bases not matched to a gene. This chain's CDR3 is CASSGTGDFSGNTIYF. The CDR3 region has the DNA TGTGCCAGCAGCGGGACAGGGGATTTCTCTGGAAACACCATATATTTT. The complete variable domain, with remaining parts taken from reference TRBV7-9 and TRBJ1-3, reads DTGVSQNPRHKITKRGQNVTFRCDPISEHNRLYWYRQTLGQGPEFLTYFQNEAQLEKSRLLSDRFSAERPKGSFSTLEIQRTEQGDSAMYLCASSGTGDFSGNTIYFGEGSWLTVV.

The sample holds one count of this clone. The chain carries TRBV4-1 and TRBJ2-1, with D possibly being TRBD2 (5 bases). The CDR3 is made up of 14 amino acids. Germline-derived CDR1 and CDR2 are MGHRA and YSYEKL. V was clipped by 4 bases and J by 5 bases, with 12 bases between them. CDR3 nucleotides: TGCGCCAGCAGCCGATCTGTCGGGAACAATGAGCAGTTCTTC. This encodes CASSRSVGNNEQFF.

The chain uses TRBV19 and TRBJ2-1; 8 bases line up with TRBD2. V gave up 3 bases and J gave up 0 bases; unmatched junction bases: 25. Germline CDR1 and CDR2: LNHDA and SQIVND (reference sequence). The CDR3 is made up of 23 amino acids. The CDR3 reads CASSIPPHGQGVSGKGSYNEQFF. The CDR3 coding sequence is TGTGCCAGTAGTATTCCCCCCCACGGGCAGGGCGTTAGCGGGAAGGGCTCCTACAATGAGCAGTTCTTC.

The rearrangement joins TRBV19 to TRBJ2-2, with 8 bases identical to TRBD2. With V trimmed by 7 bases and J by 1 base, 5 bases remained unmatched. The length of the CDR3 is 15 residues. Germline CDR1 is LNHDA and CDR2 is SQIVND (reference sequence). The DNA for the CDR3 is TGTGCCAGTAAGGGACTAGGGGGGAACACCGGGGAGCTGTTTTTT. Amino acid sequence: CASKGLGGNTGELFF.